This entry concerns a single T cell receptor beta chain. Method: immunoSEQ multiplex PCR; TCRdb's copy keeps in-frame clones and lacks some. This table holds about 82,000 clones, over 90% found once. Germline CDR1 SGHRS, CDR2 YFSETQ. Trimming cost V 4 bases and J 4 bases; bases outside gene matches: 7. This CDR3 is 14 amino acids long. This record belongs to a study of technical replicates of blood from a handful of donors. The origin of this receptor is a human donor in good health. The V call is TRBV5-1, the J call TRBJ1-2, with 7 bases that match TRBD1. The sequenced sample consisted of T cells isolated from PBMCs. The CDR3 sequence is CASSLMTGSYGYTF. The CDR3 DNA is TGCGCCAGCAGCCTTATGACAGGGAGCTATGGCTACACCTTC.